This is a list of T cell receptor beta chains from one sample in a study of T cells in Graves' hyperthyroidism and ophthalmopathy. One entry per CDR3 protein results from TCRdb running MiXCR on the multiplex PCR reads. The repertoire includes under 450,000 distinct CDR3 sequences, roughly a sixth of them detected once, and roughly a third sits in the top ten. The sample was blood. The receptors come from a woman aged 25-40 years with Graves' hyperthyroidism that later progressed to Graves' ophthalmopathy. Each CDR3 is given with its conserved first and last residue. D genes are given only for firm matches. Clone size is given for some rows only: seen once, a few or many times, or a class if the clone is expanded.

v_call: TRBV18
j_call: TRBJ2-1
clone_size: many
d_call: TRBD1
cdr3_aa: CASSVGQLAYNEQFF
cdr3_nt: TGTGCCAGCTCAGTGGGACAGTTGGCCTACAATGAGCAGTTCTTC

v_call: TRBV7-9
j_call: TRBJ2-5
clone_size: few
d_call: NA
cdr3_aa: CASSFGHSETQYF
cdr3_nt: TGTGCCAGCAGCTTTGGACATTCAGAGACCCAGTACTTC

v_call: TRBV10-1
j_call: TRBJ2-7
clone_size: many
d_call: NA
cdr3_aa: CASSEDQGSPEQYF
cdr3_nt: TGCGCCAGCAGCGAGGACCAGGGTTCGCCCGAGCAGTACTTC

v_call: TRBV18
j_call: TRBJ2-7
clone_size: NA
d_call: TRBD1
cdr3_aa: CASSPRTGEDEQYF
cdr3_nt: TGTGCCAGCTCACCGAGGACAGGGGAGGACGAGCAGTACTTC

v_call: TRBV28
j_call: TRBJ1-2
clone_size: many
d_call: NA
cdr3_aa: CASRNRLNLLSYTF
cdr3_nt: TGTGCCAGCAGAAACCGACTCAACCTGTTAAGCTACACCTTC

v_call: TRBV2
j_call: TRBJ2-5
clone_size: many
d_call: NA
cdr3_aa: CASMVIETQYF
cdr3_nt: TGTGCCAGCATGGTCATAGAGACCCAGTACTTC

v_call: TRBV7-2
j_call: TRBJ2-7
clone_size: many
d_call: NA
cdr3_aa: CASRTGGTGAYEQYF
cdr3_nt: TGTGCCAGCAGAACGGGTGGGACCGGAGCCTACGAGCAGTACTTC

v_call: TRBV5-5
j_call: TRBJ2-3
clone_size: many
d_call: NA
cdr3_aa: CASSHRDGVWDTQYF
cdr3_nt: TGTGCCAGCAGCCACCGGGACGGCGTCTGGGATACGCAGTATTTT

v_call: TRBV4-1
j_call: TRBJ2-7
clone_size: few
d_call: NA
cdr3_aa: CASSQGPQISYEQYF
cdr3_nt: TGCGCCAGCAGCCAAGGGCCACAGATCTCCTACGAGCAGTACTTC

v_call: TRBV18
j_call: TRBJ2-3
clone_size: many
d_call: NA
cdr3_aa: CASSPREPNEGADTQYF
cdr3_nt: TGTGCCAGCTCACCCCGTGAGCCCAACGAAGGAGCAGATACGCAGTATTTT

v_call: TRBV28
j_call: TRBJ2-3
clone_size: NA
d_call: NA
cdr3_aa: CANSFPDRTDTQYF
cdr3_nt: TGTGCCAACAGTTTCCCAGATCGCACAGATACGCAGTATTTT

v_call: TRBV5-8
j_call: TRBJ2-2
clone_size: few
d_call: NA
cdr3_aa: CASSLSGATNTGELFF
cdr3_nt: TGTGCCAGCAGCTTGTCGGGGGCCACGAACACCGGGGAGCTGTTTTTT

v_call: TRBV28
j_call: TRBJ2-3
clone_size: many
d_call: NA
cdr3_aa: CASSSRREERDTQYF
cdr3_nt: TGTGCCAGCAGTTCCCGGAGAGAAGAGCGGGATACGCAGTATTTT

v_call: TRBV20-1
j_call: TRBJ2-7
clone_size: few
d_call: NA
cdr3_aa: CSARDWDYEQYF
cdr3_nt: TGCAGTGCTAGAGACTGGGACTACGAGCAGTACTTC

v_call: TRBV7-9
j_call: TRBJ1-1
clone_size: many
d_call: NA
cdr3_aa: CASSLEGVMNTEAFF
cdr3_nt: TGTGCCAGCAGCTTAGAGGGGGTAATGAACACTGAAGCTTTCTTT

v_call: TRBV19
j_call: TRBJ2-7
clone_size: NA
d_call: TRBD1
cdr3_aa: CASTPHPDREGDEQYF
cdr3_nt: TGTGCCAGTACCCCCCACCCCGACAGGGAAGGAGACGAGCAGTACTTC

v_call: TRBV4-2
j_call: TRBJ2-3
clone_size: many
d_call: NA
cdr3_aa: CASSQDRPGRTDTQYF
cdr3_nt: TGTGCCAGCAGCCAAGACCGCCCCGGGCGGACGGATACGCAGTATTTT

v_call: TRBV28
j_call: TRBJ1-4
clone_size: many
d_call: NA
cdr3_aa: CASSLWSREESPNEKLFF
cdr3_nt: TGTGCCAGCAGTTTATGGTCCAGGGAAGAGTCACCTAATGAAAAACTGTTTTTT

v_call: TRBV6-1
j_call: TRBJ2-3
clone_size: NA
d_call: TRBD2
cdr3_aa: CASSQKRLAGGTDTQYF
cdr3_nt: TGTGCCAGCAGCCAAAAACGACTAGCGGGGGGCACAGATACGCAGTATTTT

v_call: TRBV5-5
j_call: TRBJ1-1
clone_size: NA
d_call: NA
cdr3_aa: CASSLVSSTEAFF
cdr3_nt: TGTGCCAGCAGCTTGGTATCCTCTACTGAAGCTTTCTTT

v_call: TRBV20-1
j_call: TRBJ1-5
clone_size: NA
d_call: NA
cdr3_aa: CSAASRGRQPQHF
cdr3_nt: TGCAGTGCCGCTAGCAGGGGACGGCAGCCCCAGCATTTT

v_call: TRBV19
j_call: TRBJ2-6
clone_size: NA
d_call: NA
cdr3_aa: CASSKRDTIYSGANVLTF
cdr3_nt: TGTGCCAGTAGTAAGAGAGACACCATATACTCTGGGGCCAACGTCCTGACTTTC

v_call: TRBV30
j_call: TRBJ2-7
clone_size: many
d_call: NA
cdr3_aa: CAWSSRQPTTYEQYF
cdr3_nt: TGTGCCTGGAGTTCCCGTCAGCCTACAACCTACGAGCAGTACTTC

v_call: TRBV9
j_call: TRBJ2-1
clone_size: few
d_call: TRBD2
cdr3_aa: CASRAAPGLAGYNEQFF
cdr3_nt: TGTGCCAGCAGAGCCGCCCCGGGACTAGCGGGATACAATGAGCAGTTCTTC

v_call: TRBV6-2/TRBV6-3
j_call: TRBJ2-3
clone_size: many
d_call: TRBD2
cdr3_aa: CASSPGLAGAVDTQYF
cdr3_nt: TGTGCCAGCAGCCCCGGACTAGCGGGAGCGGTAGATACGCAGTATTTT

v_call: TRBV27
j_call: TRBJ2-7
clone_size: NA
d_call: NA
cdr3_aa: CASSLSRHNLYEQYF
cdr3_nt: TGTGCCAGCAGTTTAAGTCGCCACAACCTATACGAGCAGTACTTC

v_call: TRBV6-1
j_call: TRBJ2-7
clone_size: many
d_call: TRBD2
cdr3_aa: CASSWKLWVAGVPSPVHEQYF
cdr3_nt: TGTGCCAGCAGTTGGAAACTTTGGGTAGCGGGAGTCCCATCCCCAGTCCACGAGCAGTACTTC

v_call: TRBV28
j_call: TRBJ1-1
clone_size: many
d_call: TRBD1
cdr3_aa: CASNHLDRGLAEAFF
cdr3_nt: TGTGCCAGCAATCATCTAGACAGGGGGCTGGCTGAAGCTTTCTTT

v_call: TRBV24-1
j_call: TRBJ1-4
clone_size: few
d_call: NA
cdr3_aa: CATGGGGEDNEKLFF
cdr3_nt: TGTGCCACCGGCGGCGGTGGAGAGGACAATGAAAAACTGTTTTTT

v_call: TRBV11-2
j_call: TRBJ2-7
clone_size: few
d_call: NA
cdr3_aa: CASSLVGDGPYEQYF
cdr3_nt: TGTGCCAGCAGCTTAGTCGGGGACGGCCCCTACGAGCAGTACTTC

v_call: TRBV6-1
j_call: TRBJ1-5
clone_size: many
d_call: TRBD1
cdr3_aa: CASSESAGQGDQPQHF
cdr3_nt: TGTGCCAGCAGTGAATCCGCCGGGCAGGGGGATCAGCCCCAGCATTTT

v_call: TRBV6-1
j_call: TRBJ2-3
clone_size: few
d_call: NA
cdr3_aa: CASSGPPSSPDTQYF
cdr3_nt: TGTGCCAGCAGTGGGCCACCGTCCTCCCCAGATACGCAGTATTTT

v_call: TRBV20-1
j_call: TRBJ2-7
clone_size: NA
d_call: NA
cdr3_aa: CSAEGSYYEQYF
cdr3_nt: TGCAGTGCCGAGGGGTCCTACTACGAGCAGTACTTC

v_call: TRBV12-3/TRBV12-4
j_call: TRBJ1-1
clone_size: many
d_call: NA
cdr3_aa: CASSPRLRGTEAFF
cdr3_nt: TGTGCCAGCAGTCCCCGCCTGCGGGGGACTGAAGCTTTCTTT

v_call: TRBV7-2
j_call: TRBJ1-1
clone_size: NA
d_call: NA
cdr3_aa: CASSVSPGRNTEAFF
cdr3_nt: TGTGCCAGCAGCGTATCCCCTGGGAGGAACACTGAAGCTTTCTTT

v_call: TRBV14
j_call: TRBJ2-1
clone_size: NA
d_call: NA
cdr3_aa: CASSQDNGLPINEQFF
cdr3_nt: TGTGCCAGCAGCCAAGATAACGGACTTCCAATCAATGAGCAGTTCTTC

v_call: TRBV6-2/TRBV6-3
j_call: TRBJ2-7
clone_size: NA
d_call: TRBD1
cdr3_aa: CASRGQGLSYEQYF
cdr3_nt: TGTGCCAGCAGGGGACAGGGCCTTTCCTACGAGCAGTACTTC

v_call: TRBV27
j_call: TRBJ2-3
clone_size: many
d_call: TRBD2
cdr3_aa: CASTPRGGGPGTQYF
cdr3_nt: TGTGCCAGCACCCCCCGGGGGGGAGGGCCGGGGACGCAGTATTTT

v_call: TRBV12-3/TRBV12-4
j_call: TRBJ1-2
clone_size: many
d_call: NA
cdr3_aa: CASSLGGGLGNGYTF
cdr3_nt: TGTGCCAGCAGTTTAGGAGGGGGGCTTGGTAATGGCTACACCTTC

v_call: TRBV2
j_call: TRBJ2-7
clone_size: many
d_call: TRBD2
cdr3_aa: CASSVNGAGVAYEQYF
cdr3_nt: TGTGCCAGCAGTGTAAACGGAGCGGGAGTCGCCTACGAGCAGTACTTC

v_call: TRBV19
j_call: TRBJ2-5
clone_size: NA
d_call: NA
cdr3_aa: CASSIGTAKETQYF
cdr3_nt: TGTGCCAGTAGTATAGGGACAGCCAAAGAGACCCAGTACTTC

v_call: TRBV28
j_call: TRBJ1-4
clone_size: NA
d_call: NA
cdr3_aa: CASSITDATNEKLFF
cdr3_nt: TGTGCCAGCAGTATCACAGATGCAACTAATGAAAAACTGTTTTTT

v_call: TRBV20-1
j_call: TRBJ2-7
clone_size: many
d_call: TRBD1
cdr3_aa: CSATRQGASSYEQYF
cdr3_nt: TGCAGTGCTACCCGACAGGGGGCCTCCTCCTACGAGCAGTACTTC

v_call: TRBV6-1
j_call: TRBJ1-1
clone_size: many
d_call: NA
cdr3_aa: CASTGRGGTRGTEAFF
cdr3_nt: TGTGCCAGCACAGGGCGGGGGGGAACCAGGGGCACTGAAGCTTTCTTT

v_call: TRBV6-1
j_call: TRBJ2-3
clone_size: NA
d_call: NA
cdr3_aa: CASRPSGDTQYF
cdr3_nt: TGTGCCAGCCGACCCTCCGGGGATACGCAGTATTTT

v_call: TRBV6-2/TRBV6-3
j_call: TRBJ2-1
clone_size: many
d_call: TRBD2
cdr3_aa: CASSPLAGVYNEQFF
cdr3_nt: TGTGCCAGCAGTCCACTAGCGGGGGTATACAATGAGCAGTTCTTC

v_call: TRBV4-1
j_call: TRBJ1-5
clone_size: few
d_call: NA
cdr3_aa: CASSQVWLTAVLNQPQHF
cdr3_nt: TGCGCCAGCAGCCAAGTGTGGTTGACAGCAGTGCTCAATCAGCCCCAGCATTTT

v_call: TRBV12-3/TRBV12-4
j_call: TRBJ2-3
clone_size: many
d_call: NA
cdr3_aa: CASSPSRALRGDTQYF
cdr3_nt: TGTGCCAGCAGTCCCTCCCGGGCCTTACGGGGAGATACGCAGTATTTT